This T cell receptor (beta chain) emerged from a study of blood T cell repertoires in COVID-19. Repertoires were generated with immunoSEQ multiplex PCR, while TCRdb's copy carries only in-frame clones and drops some. The data contain about 85,000 clones, roughly 89% of them singletons. CDR1 and CDR2 (germline): SEHNR, FQNEAQ (reference sequence). V dropped 3 bases and J dropped 6 bases, with 9 bases sitting between them. The CDR3 length is 14 residues. Sequencing input: peripheral blood. The J gene is TRBJ1-6, the V gene TRBV7-9; tentative D call: TRBD1 (5 bases). The TCR was taken from a man between 50 and 59 years old with acute or convalescent COVID-19. The DNA of the CDR3 is TGTGCCAGCAGCTTGGGGGGATTTAATTCACCCCTCCACTTT. It specifies CASSLGGFNSPLHF.